This T cell receptor (beta chain) was captured in a study of blood T cells in healthy people across ages. About the study: Template-switching capture recovered about one barcoded beta molecule per two T cells.

The CDR3 totals 16 residues. V was pared by 0 bases and J by 4 bases, with 13 bases between. Germline CDR1 is LGHNA and CDR2 is YNFKEQ. To note about this clonotype: Antigen specificity is unknown.

Primed by a sample-barcoded 5' primer and a J-beta primer mix, a second PCR proceeded for about 7 to 12 cycles. Every single cDNA molecule received a tag from a template-switch adaptor with 12 random nucleotides. TCRdb reanalysed the 5' RACE reads using MiXCR and keeps one entry per CDR3 protein. This sample yields hundreds of thousands of distinct CDR3 sequences, of which around half are seen a single time; 25% to 35% belongs to the top ten. Extracted total RNA amounted to at least 6 micrograms for each sample. Study results and limitations: Diversity was higher, and naive CD4+ cells more numerous, in long-lived donors than in aged donors.

The rearrangement uses TRBV4-2 and TRBJ2-1; D is possibly TRBD2 (6 bases). This TCR was sampled from a woman aged 55-75 years in good health. Material: blood. The CDR3 reads CASSQDSRDGYNEQFF. The DNA for the CDR3 is TGTGCCAGCAGCCAAGATTCGCGGGACGGATACAATGAGCAGTTCTTC.